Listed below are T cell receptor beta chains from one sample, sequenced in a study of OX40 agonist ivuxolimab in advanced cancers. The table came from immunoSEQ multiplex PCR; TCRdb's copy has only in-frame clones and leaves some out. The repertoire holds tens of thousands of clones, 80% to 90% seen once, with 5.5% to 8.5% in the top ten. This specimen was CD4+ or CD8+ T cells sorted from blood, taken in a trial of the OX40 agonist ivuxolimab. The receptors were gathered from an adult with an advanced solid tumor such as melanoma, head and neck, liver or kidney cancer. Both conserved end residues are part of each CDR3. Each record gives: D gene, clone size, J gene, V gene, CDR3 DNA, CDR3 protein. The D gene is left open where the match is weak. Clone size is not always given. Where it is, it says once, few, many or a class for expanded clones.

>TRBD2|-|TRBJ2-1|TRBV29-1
TGCAGCGTTGAAGACCAAGCTAGCGGGGGCAATGAGCAGTTCTTC
CSVEDQASGGNEQFF
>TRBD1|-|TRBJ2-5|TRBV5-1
TGCGCCAGCAGCTGGGGACAGGGGAGAGGAGAGACCCAGTACTTC
CASSWGQGRGETQYF
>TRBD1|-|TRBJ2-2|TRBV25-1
TGTGCCAGCACCCGATCCAGGGGGCGCAGCACCGGGGAGCTGTTTTTT
CASTRSRGRSTGELFF
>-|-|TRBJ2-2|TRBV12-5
TGTGCTAGTGGTTTGGGAGCGAACGGGGAGCTGTTTTTT
CASGLGANGELFF
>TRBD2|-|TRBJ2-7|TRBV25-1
TGTGCCAGCAGTGACCCCGGACTAGCGGGCGGCTACGAGCAGTACTTC
CASSDPGLAGGYEQYF
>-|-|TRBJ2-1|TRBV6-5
TGTGCCAGCAGACGCGGAGGGACAGCCTACAATGAGCAGTTCTTC
CASRRGGTAYNEQFF
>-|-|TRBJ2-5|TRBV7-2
TGTGCCAGCAGCTTAGGTCTCGGGGGGCGGGCAGAGACCCAGTACTTC
CASSLGLGGRAETQYF
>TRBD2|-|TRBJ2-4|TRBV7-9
TGTGCCAGCAGCATTAGCGGGTCTCTAGCCAAAAACATTCAGTACTTC
CASSISGSLAKNIQYF
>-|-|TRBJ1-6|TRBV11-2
TGTGCCAGCAGCGTCGACAGGCTGTATAATTCACCCCTCCACTTT
CASSVDRLYNSPLHF
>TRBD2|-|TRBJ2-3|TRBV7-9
TGTGCCAGCACTAAGCGGGAGGGCACAGATACGCAGTATTTT
CASTKREGTDTQYF
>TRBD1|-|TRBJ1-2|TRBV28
TGTGCCTCCCAGGGGGCTCCAAAATGGTATGGCTACACCTTC
CASQGAPKWYGYTF
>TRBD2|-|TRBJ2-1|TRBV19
TGTGCCAGTAGTATGGAGCGGGAGTTTCGCAATGAGCAGTTCTTC
CASSMEREFRNEQFF
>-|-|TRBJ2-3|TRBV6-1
TGTGCCAGCAGTTTACTAGTTCGGGATACGCAGTATTTT
CASSLLVRDTQYF
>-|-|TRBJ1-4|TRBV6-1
TGTGCCAGCAGCGATCTAACCGGGAAACTGTTTTTT
CASSDLTGKLFF
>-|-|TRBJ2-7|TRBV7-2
TGTGCCAGCAGCTTTGGCGGTTCCTACGAGCAGTACTTC
CASSFGGSYEQYF
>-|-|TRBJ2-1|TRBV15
TGTGCCACCAGCAGAGGAGGGGGGGCGAGTTACAATGAGCAGTTCTTC
CATSRGGGASYNEQFF
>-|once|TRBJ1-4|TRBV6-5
TGTGCCAGCGCACGGGGTTCAACTAATGAAAAACTGTTTTTT
CASARGSTNEKLFF
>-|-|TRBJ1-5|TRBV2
TGTGCCAGCAGGACAGGTAATCAGCCCCAGCATTTT
CASRTGNQPQHF
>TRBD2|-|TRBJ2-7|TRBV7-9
TGTGCCAGCAGTGTAGCGGGACCGGGAGTTAACGAGCAGTACTTC
CASSVAGPGVNEQYF
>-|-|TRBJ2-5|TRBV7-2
TGTGCCAGCAGCCTCTCAGGAGGCCAAGAGACCCAGTACTTC
CASSLSGGQETQYF
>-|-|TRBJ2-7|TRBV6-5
TGTGCCAGCAGTTACGACTTTCGGGAGCAGTACTTC
CASSYDFREQYF
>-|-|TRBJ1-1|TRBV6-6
TGTGCCAGCAGTTACGAAATCATGAACACTGAAGCTTTCTTT
CASSYEIMNTEAFF